This TCR beta chain is drawn from a study of vaccination and CD4 T cells after COVID-19. For this clonotype: The antigen is not known.

The germline V gene has CDR1 SGHTA and CDR2 FQGNSA. The CDR3 extends over 14 amino acids. The germline V and J ends were trimmed by 5 bases and 5 bases, with 15 bases remaining between them. Indicated treatment: roughly 10-day PBMC culture with coronavirus spike peptide pools or control peptides (ViraFEST assay). The Oncomine TCR Beta short-read assay sequenced DNA from cultured CD4+ T cells. TCRdb passed the PCR reads through MiXCR, listing each CDR3 protein once. The sample has roughly 20,000 distinct CDR3 sequences, roughly 51% seen once. The chain links TRBV7-2 to TRBJ1-1; D gene ambiguous. The sequenced sample was CD4+ T cells from blood, cultured in vitro. The sequence was collected from a human donor who had recovered from COVID-19. CDR3 DNA sequence: TGTGCCAGCAGCAAATGGGAGGGAGGGACTGAAGCTTTCTTT. Translated, it gives CASSKWEGGTEAFF.